The 10 T cell receptor beta chains below come from one sample, sequenced in a study of control samples from healthy donors and cancer patients. This table comes from immunoSEQ multiplex PCR, and its TCRdb copy is limited to in-frame clones, with some not included. The table shows 150,000 to 200,000 clones, with roughly 89% occurring only once. The material sequenced was blood. The source is a woman younger than 45 in good health.

The chain employs TRBV4-3 and TRBJ2-1, with 8 bases aligning to TRBD1. The V segment lost 4 bases and the J segment 2 bases; nucleotides outside the gene matches: 7. Germline values: CDR1 LGHNA, CDR2 YSLEER. The CDR3 covers 16 residues. The CDR3 nucleotides are TGCGCCAGCAGCCGGGACAGGCAATATCCCTACAATGAGCAGTTCTTC. Amino acid sequence: CASSRDRQYPYNEQFF.

J is TRBJ1-2 and V is TRBV6-2 or TRBV6-3; D ambiguous. The germline CDR1 and CDR2 sequences are MNHEY and SVGEGT. The length of the CDR3 is 12 residues. V shed 2 bases and J shed 4 bases, with 5 bases lying between them. The CDR3 coding sequence is TGTGCCAGCAGTTACAGGACCTATGGCTACACCTTC. Translating gives CASSYRTYGYTF.

The CDR3 DNA follows: TGTGCCAGCCTCCGGGACAGGGGATCAATCGGGGAGACCCAGTACTTC. It encodes CASLRDRGSIGETQYF. The chain uses TRBV2 and TRBJ2-5; 10 bases match TRBD1. This CDR3 has 16 amino acids. V shed 8 bases and J 5 bases; nucleotides not matched to a gene: 14. CDR1 is SNHLY, CDR2 FYNNEI, per germline.

The chain recombines TRBV10-1 with TRBJ2-3, with TRBD2 matching 9 bases. V trimming: 2 bases; J trimming: 6 bases; junction bases outside the gene matches: 0. Germline lookup yields CDR1 WNHNN and CDR2 SYGVQD (reference sequence). This CDR3 spans 13 amino acids. CDR3 nucleotide sequence: TGCGCCAGCAGTGAGGGACTAGCGGATACGCAGTATTTT. Amino acid sequence: CASSEGLADTQYF.

V and J are TRBV2 and TRBJ1-4; 10 bases match TRBD1. With V trimmed by 6 bases and J by 11 bases, 6 bases remained unmatched. Germline-derived CDR1 and CDR2 are SNHLY and FYNNEI. This CDR3 comprises 13 residues. The CDR3 nucleotides read TGTGCCAGCAGCGACAGGGGGCGGTTGAAACTGTTTTTT. Its translation is CASSDRGRLKLFF.

The gene calls are TRBV7-3 and TRBJ2-6; D uncertain. Between the trimmed V and J ends, which lost 5 bases and 0 bases, there was a span of 8 bases. Germline lookup yields CDR1 SGHTA and CDR2 FQGTGA. The CDR3 contains 15 residues. The CDR3 sequence is CASSPDVSGANVLTF. CDR3 nucleotides: TGTGCCAGCAGCCCGGACGTCTCTGGGGCCAACGTCCTGACTTTC.

This clone was seen a single time. The CDR3 here is CASSLGVLNTEAFF. The CDR3 DNA sequence: TGTGCCAGCAGTTTAGGGGTTCTGAACACTGAAGCTTTCTTT. The rearrangement uses TRBV28 and TRBJ1-1; D not certain. Germline-derived CDR1 and CDR2 are MDHEN and SYDVKM. The length of the CDR3 is 14 residues. The V end was cut by 2 bases, the J end by 0 bases, with 7 bases between.

This chain's CDR3 is CASSSPRGGRADTQYF. The CDR3 DNA follows: TGTGCCAGCAGCTCCCCCCGTGGGGGGAGGGCAGATACGCAGTATTTT. V usage is TRBV11-3 and J usage is TRBJ2-3; 7 nucleotides match TRBD2. The CDR3 has 16 residues. CDR1 SGHNT and CDR2 YENEEA come from the germline V gene. The V and J ends lost 4 bases and 4 bases, in that order; junction bases with no gene match: 11. Filled out from reference TRBV11-3 and TRBJ2-3, the complete variable domain reads EAGVVQSPRYKIIEKKQPVAFWCNPISGHNTLYWYLQNLGQGPELLIRYENEEAVDDSQLPKDRFSAERLKGVDSTLKIQPAELGDSAVYLCASSSPRGGRADTQYFGPGTRLTVL.

The chain employs TRBV15 and TRBJ1-2; D remains ambiguous. CDR3 length: 14 amino acids. V was cut by 1 base and J by 1 base, with 7 bases left in between. CDR1 and CDR2 from the germline V gene are LNHNV and YYDKDF (reference sequence). The CDR3 region is CATSRVGSNYGYTF. In DNA, the CDR3 is TGTGCCACCAGCAGAGTGGGCAGTAACTATGGCTACACCTTC.

J is TRBJ1-6 and V is TRBV6-1; a possible D gene is TRBD1 (6 bases). The CDR3 is made up of 13 amino acids. V lost 0 bases to trimming and J lost 9 bases, with 6 bases between them. In germline, CDR1 is MNHNS, CDR2 SASEGT. CDR3 DNA sequence: TGTGCCAGCAGTGAAGCCAGGGGTTCACCCCTCCACTTT. This codes for CASSEARGSPLHF.